The entry below gives a single TCR beta chain sequence along with its context. This sample was included in a study of response to subunit inactivated influenza vaccine. Germline CDR1 and CDR2: KGHSH and LQKENI. Trimming took 5 bases from V and 10 from J, leaving 15 bases between them. The CDR3 has 13 residues. TCRdb fed the RT-PCR reads into MiXCR, producing one record per CDR3 protein. The sample contains hundreds of thousands of distinct CDR3 sequences, approximately 14% of which appear only once. The sample consisted of PBMCs from blood, taken roughly 12 days after vaccination. The rearrangement uses TRBV18 and TRBJ2-1; tentatively, D is TRBD1 (6 bases). The sequence derives from a man between 45 and 60 years old who received an inactivated influenza vaccine. The chain's CDR3 is CASSEAGVGEQFF. In DNA form, the CDR3 reads TGTGCCAGCTCAGAAGCAGGGGTAGGGGAGCAGTTCTTC.